These 16 T cell receptor beta chains originate from one sample sequenced in a study of blood T cell repertoires in COVID-19. TCRdb's copy holds only in-frame clones and misses some; the assay was immunoSEQ multiplex PCR. There are about 200,000 clones in the sample; approximately 80% occur only once, and approximately 0.9% lies in the top ten. What was sequenced was peripheral blood. The source of these receptors is a man in his sixties with COVID-19, enrolled during active disease.

This clone has only one observation. The genes are TRBV4-3 and TRBJ1-2; TRBD1 matches at 9 bases. V lost 5 bases, J lost 3 bases, and 13 bases stayed unmatched. This CDR3 region has 17 residues. Germline V lookup: CDR1 LGHNA, CDR2 YSLEER. CDR3 bases: TGCGCCAGCAGCGGCCGGGACAGGGCTCATGGCGACTATGGCTACACCTTC. Its translation is CASSGRDRAHGDYGYTF.

The chain combines TRBV6-5 with TRBJ2-3; TRBD2 might be the D (6 bases). V was pared by 5 bases and J by 0 bases, with 12 bases between. Per the germline V gene, CDR1 is MNHEY and CDR2 is SVGAGI. CDR3 size: 15 residues. CDR3 loop: CASSIIGGSTDTQYF. CDR3 bases: TGTGCCAGCAGTATTATCGGGGGTAGCACAGATACGCAGTATTTT.

The rearrangement joins TRBV6-5 to TRBJ2-7, with TRBD1 identical over 9 bases. CDR3 length: 13 residues. The germline V gene has CDR1 MNHEY and CDR2 SVGAGI. V shed 6 bases and J 6 bases; nucleotides not matched to a gene: 6. Here the CDR3 DNA reads TGTGCCAGCAGATGGGACAGGGACGGCGAGCAGTACTTC. Its translation: CASRWDRDGEQYF.

The rearrangement joins TRBV3-1 (or the pseudogene TRBV3-2) to TRBJ1-6, with a weak D call TRBD1 (6 bases). V shed 5 bases and J shed 3 bases, with 11 bases lying between them. Germline CDR1 LGHDT, CDR2 YNNKEL (reference sequence). This CDR3 is built from 15 residues. CDR3 region: CASSDTDSYNSPLHF. CDR3 sequence (DNA): TGTGCCAGCAGCGATACGGACAGCTATAATTCACCCCTCCACTTT.

Remarks on this clone: Germline and junction disagree at one end, which may indicate a read error. The chain is built from TRBV7-2 and TRBJ1-5; 9 positions agree with TRBD1. CDR1 SGHTA and CDR2 FQGNSA come from the germline V gene. This CDR3 spans 17 amino acids. The CDR3 is CASSSPGTGISNQPQNF. The CDR3, as DNA: TGTGCCAGCAGCTCCCCGGGGACAGGGATTAGCAATCAGCCCCAGAATTTT.

This rearrangement joins TRBV19 to TRBJ1-5; 9 bases agree with TRBD1. This CDR3 has 14 amino acids. The V gene's germline CDR1 is LNHDA and CDR2 SQIVND (reference sequence). Losses at the gene ends were 9 bases for V and 0 bases for J; bases not matched to a gene: 3. The CDR3 reads CASGTGYSNQPQHF. Written as DNA, the CDR3 is TGTGCCAGCGGGACAGGGTATAGCAATCAGCCCCAGCATTTT. Full variable domain (missing parts from reference TRBV19 and TRBJ1-5): DGGITQSPKYLFRKEGQNVTLSCEQNLNHDAMYWYRQDPGQGLRLIYYSQIVNDFQKGDIAEGYSVSREKKESFPLTVTSAQKNPTAFYLCASGTGYSNQPQHFGDGTRLSIL.

This clone showed up just once. V gene TRBV5-1 combines with J gene TRBJ2-2, with D maybe TRBD1 (5 bases). In germline, CDR1 is SGHRS, CDR2 YFSETQ. The CDR3 has 13 residues. Trimming pared 1 base from V and 7 bases from J, leaving 8 bases between. CDR3 residues: CASSLLDSGELFF. The DNA for the CDR3 is TGCGCCAGCAGCTTGTTAGACAGCGGGGAGCTGTTTTTT.

The rearrangement joins TRBV9 to TRBJ1-3; D perhaps matches TRBD1 (5 bases). This CDR3 contains 14 residues. Germline V CDR1 and CDR2: SGDLS, YYNGEE. The V end lost 0 bases, the J end lost 1 base, and 5 bases lay between the germline ends. The CDR3 loop is CASSVEGSGNTIYF. The CDR3 DNA is TGTGCCAGCAGCGTAGAGGGGTCTGGAAACACCATATATTTT.

This rearrangement joins TRBV15 to TRBJ2-1; 8 bases are a match to TRBD1. The germline CDR1 and CDR2 sequences are LNHNV and YYDKDF (reference sequence). Trimming removed 4 bases from V and 5 bases from J; junction bases left unmatched: 7. The CDR3 contains 15 residues. DNA for the CDR3: TGTGCCACCAGCACCAGGACAGGGAACAACAATGAGCAGTTCTTC. It encodes CATSTRTGNNNEQFF.

The CDR3 loop is CASSVSGASTDTQYF. CDR3 bases: TGTGCCAGCAGCGTTAGCGGTGCTAGCACAGATACGCAGTATTTT. The genes are TRBV9 and TRBJ2-3; tentatively, D is TRBD2 (6 bases). There are 15 residues in the CDR3. Germline assignment: CDR1 SGDLS and CDR2 YYNGEE. Between the trimmed V and J ends, which lost 2 bases and 0 bases, there was a span of 10 bases.

The rearrangement uses TRBV9 and TRBJ2-7; 10 bases are shared with TRBD1. The CDR3 runs 14 residues. The V gene's germline CDR1 is SGDLS and CDR2 YYNGEE. The V segment lost 4 bases and the J segment 2 bases; nucleotides outside the gene matches: 3. The CDR3, as DNA: TGTGCCAGCAGCCTGGGACAGGGGACCTACGAGCAGTACTTC. Translation gives CASSLGQGTYEQYF. The entire variable domain, with the rest obtained from reference TRBV9 and TRBJ2-7, is as follows: DSGVTQTPKHLITATGQRVTLRCSPRSGDLSVYWYQQSLDQGLQFLIQYYNGEERAKGNILERFSAQQFPDLHSELNLSSLELGDSALYFCASSLGQGTYEQYFGPGTRLTVT.

The CDR3 region is CASSEGGGPPRVDTQYF. The CDR3 bases are TGTGCCAGCAGCGAGGGGGGGGGACCCCCTCGTGTAGATACGCAGTATTTT. This sequence joins TRBV9 and TRBJ2-3; D might be TRBD2 (7 bases). The CDR3 loop spans 17 amino acids. The germline V gene has CDR1 SGDLS and CDR2 YYNGEE. V was shortened by 3 bases and J by 5 bases, with 22 bases between the two germline ends.

The chain couples TRBV3-1 (or the pseudogene TRBV3-2) to TRBJ1-2, with no clear D. The germline V and J ends were trimmed by 1 base and 2 bases, with 2 bases remaining between them. The V gene's germline CDR1 is LGHDT and CDR2 YNNKEL (reference sequence). There are 12 residues in the CDR3. The CDR3 DNA follows: TGTGCCAGCAGCCAAGCGAACTATGGCTACACCTTC. Protein product: CASSQANYGYTF.

J is TRBJ2-7 and V is TRBV24-1; no definite D call. Germline V lookup: CDR1 KGHDR, CDR2 SFDVKD. Trimming removed 2 bases from V and 3 bases from J, with 4 bases in between. The CDR3 extends over 12 amino acids. In DNA form, the CDR3 reads TGTGCCACCAGTGATTCCTACTACGAGCAGTACTTC. Its protein product is CATSDSYYEQYF.

The chain links TRBV9 to TRBJ1-1; the match to TRBD1 covers 9 bases. Germline CDR1 reads SGDLS; CDR2 reads YYNGEE. The CDR3 has 14 amino acids. The V segment lost 5 bases and the J segment 4 bases; nucleotides outside the gene matches: 6. The CDR3 coding sequence is TGTGCCAGCAGTCCGGGACAGGGAGGCACTGAAGCTTTCTTT. It is translated as CASSPGQGGTEAFF.

The V and J genes are TRBV6-6 and TRBJ1-2; TRBD1 aligns across 7 bases. The CDR3 has 14 residues. The junction had 11 bases not matched to a gene; V was cut back by 6 bases and J by 7 bases. CDR1 and CDR2 from the germline V gene are MNHNY and SVGAGI (reference sequence). CDR3 loop: CASSPGTDRAGYTF. For the CDR3, the DNA is TGTGCCAGCAGCCCCGGGACAGACCGTGCTGGCTACACCTTC.